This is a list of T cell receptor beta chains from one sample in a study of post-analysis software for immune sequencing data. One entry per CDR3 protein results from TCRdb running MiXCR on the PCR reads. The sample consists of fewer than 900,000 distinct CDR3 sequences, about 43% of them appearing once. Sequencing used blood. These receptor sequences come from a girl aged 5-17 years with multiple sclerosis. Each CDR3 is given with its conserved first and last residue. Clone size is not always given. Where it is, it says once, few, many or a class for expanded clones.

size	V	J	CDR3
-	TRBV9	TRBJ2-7	CASSVAGLAGVEQYF
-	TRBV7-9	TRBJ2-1	CASSLDGLGEQFF
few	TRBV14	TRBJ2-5	CASSQDPTWASGIGETQYF
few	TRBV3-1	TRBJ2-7	CASSQRGEQYF
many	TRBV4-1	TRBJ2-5	CASSQDRGGGEETQYF
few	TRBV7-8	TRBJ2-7	CASSFPGQGGYEQYF
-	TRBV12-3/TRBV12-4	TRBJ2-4	CASTPTSGRNIQYF
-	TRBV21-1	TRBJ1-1	CASPEGEAFF
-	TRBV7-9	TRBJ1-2	CASRPTLAGQGPFGYGYTF
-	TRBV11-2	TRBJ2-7	CASSPGIARSYEQYF
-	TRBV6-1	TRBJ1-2	CALGGYYGYTF
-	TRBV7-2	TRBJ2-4	CASSLGLLREQYF
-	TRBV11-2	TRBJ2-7	CASGTSISYGQYF
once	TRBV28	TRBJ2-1	CASSFPPGFFYNEQFF
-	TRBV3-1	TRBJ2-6	CASSKTSSGANVLTF
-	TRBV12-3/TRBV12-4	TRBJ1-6	CASSPGRVESPLHF
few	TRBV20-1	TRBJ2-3	CSARAPWGGADTQYF
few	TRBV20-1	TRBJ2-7	CSAPTGASYEQYF
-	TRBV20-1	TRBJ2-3	CSARRWREGEKTQYF
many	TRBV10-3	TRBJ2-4	CAISESHAQNIQYF
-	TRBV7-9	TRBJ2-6	CASSSTGDSGANVLTF
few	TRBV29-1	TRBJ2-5	CSILQETQYF
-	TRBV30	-	CALTRDHYEQYF
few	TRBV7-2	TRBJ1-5	CASSLRRGAQPQHF
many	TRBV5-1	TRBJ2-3	CASSVMGGSTDTQYF
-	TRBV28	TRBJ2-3	CASSTRDREITDTQYF
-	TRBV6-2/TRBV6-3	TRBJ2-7	CASSYSRDANYEQYF
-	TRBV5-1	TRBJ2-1	CASSSPGQGRMNEQFF
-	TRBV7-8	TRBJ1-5	CASSPGGTAAYSNQPQHF
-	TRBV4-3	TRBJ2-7	CASSQDSRDEQYF
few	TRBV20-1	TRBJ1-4	CSASVSGQVFTTNEKLFF
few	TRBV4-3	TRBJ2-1	CASSSQLLAEIPYNEQFF
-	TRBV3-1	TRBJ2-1	CASSQWDEQFF
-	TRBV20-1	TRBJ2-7	CSPRAGSSYEQYF
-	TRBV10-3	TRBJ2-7	CAISEGPGAQYF
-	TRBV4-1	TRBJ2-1	CASSQERLAERNEQFF
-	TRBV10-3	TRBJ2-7	CAISVGARSDYEQYF
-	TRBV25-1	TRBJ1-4	CASSESGSGEKLFF
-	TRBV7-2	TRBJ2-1	CASRPSSYNEQFF
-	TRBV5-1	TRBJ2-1	CASSSSGRDGEQFF
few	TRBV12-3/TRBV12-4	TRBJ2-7	CASSRLTPHEQYF
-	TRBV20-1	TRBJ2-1	CSARPPGALSSYNEQFF
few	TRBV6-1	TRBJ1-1	CASSEAQGYTEAFF
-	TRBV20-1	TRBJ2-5	CSALIYRSETQYF
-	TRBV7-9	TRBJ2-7	CASSAPGLAGFYEQYF
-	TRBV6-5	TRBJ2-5	CASTTEGGGETQYF
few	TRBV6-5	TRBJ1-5	CASSLGGWNQPQHF
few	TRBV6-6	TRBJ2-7	CASSYSIWGESSYEQYF
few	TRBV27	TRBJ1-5	CASSPQGNQPQHF
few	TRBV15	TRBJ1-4	CATTRGRSNEKLFF
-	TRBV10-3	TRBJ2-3	CAISDSGGARDTQYF
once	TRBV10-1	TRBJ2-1	CASSNTLAGGQRYNEQFF
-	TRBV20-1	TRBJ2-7	CSARDLSLRQYF